The source of this TCR beta chain is a study of Ad26.COV2.S vaccination and SARS-CoV-2 variants. Germline V gene data show CDR1 as MDHEN and CDR2 as SYDVKM. This CDR3 is 14 amino acids long. With V trimmed by 6 bases and J by 6 bases, 8 bases remained unmatched. Concerning this clone itself: Its antigen is currently unknown.

Clones were sequenced by immunoSEQ multiplex PCR, and TCRdb holds only the in-frame ones, with some missing. The sample has about 350,000 clones; roughly nine tenths are singletons. Study observations and caveats: It was reported that spike-specific CD8+ and CD4+ T cell responses were substantially broad after vaccination. Researchers reported similar non-spike TCR breadth in vaccine and placebo recipients.

Sequences were derived from peripheral blood, sampled after recovery from COVID-19. This TCR was recovered from a human donor who had recovered from COVID-19. This rearrangement joins TRBV28 to TRBJ1-5, with 7 bases matching TRBD1. The CDR3 loop reads CASSQGGGVQPQHF. The CDR3 DNA reads TGTGCCAGCAGCCAGGGGGGGGGCGTTCAGCCCCAGCATTTT.